The 23 T cell receptor beta chains below were found in one sample sequenced in a study of shared clonotypes between healthy human individuals. The method was immunoSEQ multiplex PCR; TCRdb's version includes in-frame clones alone and lacks a portion of them. The data show 2,500,000 or so clones, with 80% to 95% seen just once and around 0.37% held by the top ten. Sequenced sample: naive CD4+ T cells from PBMCs. Subset denoted: CD45RA+ positively selected. These receptors came from a young man in good health. Some clones in this sample may be carry-over from other donors' samples.

The chain is built from TRBV4-2 and TRBJ2-7, with 7 bases that match TRBD2. Germline V gene data show CDR1 as LGHNA and CDR2 as YNFKEQ. CDR3 length: 19 amino acids. Trimming cost V 1 base and J 6 bases; bases outside gene matches: 21. CDR3 sequence (DNA): TGTGCCAGCAGCCAAGGTCTGGTGGGGGGGTCATTCTTGGCCCCCGAGCAGTACTTC. Amino acids: CASSQGLVGGSFLAPEQYF.

The chain uses TRBV5-1 and TRBJ1-2; TRBD1 matches 10 bases. The CDR3 consists of 15 residues. The germline V gene encodes CDR1 SGHRS and CDR2 YFSETQ. V lost 0 bases to trimming and J lost 10 bases; unmatched junction nucleotides: 9. CDR3 bases: TGCGCCAGCAGCTTGGCCGCCGGGACAGGGGAACACTACACCTTC. Amino acids: CASSLAAGTGEHYTF.

V is TRBV30 and J is TRBJ1-3; D is unresolved. The CDR3 consists of 13 residues. The V gene's germline CDR1 is GTSNPN and CDR2 SVGIG (reference sequence). Trimming left V 5 bases short and J 2 bases short, with 10 bases between. The DNA for the CDR3 is TGTGCCTGGCTTAGGGAAACTGGAAACACCATATATTTT. Translating gives CAWLRETGNTIYF. Based on the CDR3 plus reference TRBV30 and TRBJ1-3, the full variable domain is SQTIHQWPATLVQPVGSPLSLECTVEGTSNPNLYWYRQAAGRGLQLLFYSVGIGQISSEVPQNLSASRPQDRQFILSSKKLLLSDSGFYLCAWLRETGNTIYFGEGSWLTVV.

On this clone itself: This sample also contains other DNA sequences that code for the same CDR3. The chain has TRBV5-1 and TRBJ2-7, with 9 bases aligning to TRBD2. Per the germline V gene, CDR1 is SGHRS and CDR2 is YFSETQ. V was clipped by 2 bases and J by 4 bases; unmatched bases: 4. This CDR3 comprises 14 residues. The CDR3 region is CASSLTSGPYEQYF. CDR3 bases: TGCGCCAGCAGCTTAACTAGCGGGCCGTACGAGCAGTACTTC. The variable domain in full, with the rest retrieved from reference TRBV5-1 and TRBJ2-7, is KAGVTQTPRYLIKTRGQQVTLSCSPISGHRSVSWYQQTPGQGLQFLFEYFSETQRNKGNFPGRFSGRQFSNSRSEMNVSTLELGDSALYLCASSLTSGPYEQYFGPGTRLTVT.

As DNA, the CDR3 is TGTGCCAGCAGCCTCCGGGACTACACTGAAGCTTTCTTT. The encoded protein is CASSLRDYTEAFF. The chain joins TRBV5-5 to TRBJ1-1; weak D call: TRBD1 (5 bases). From germline, CDR1 is SGHKS and CDR2 YYEKEE (reference sequence). V lost 4 bases and J lost 3, with 10 bases in between. The CDR3 has 13 amino acids.

The chain combines TRBV6-5 with TRBJ2-7; D gene unclear. Between the trimmed V and J ends, which lost 7 bases and 4 bases, there was a span of 14 bases. This CDR3 comprises 13 residues. The germline CDR1 and CDR2 sequences are MNHEY and SVGAGI. The CDR3 coding sequence is TGTGCCAGCACTTCACCCGGTCTTTACGAGCAGTACTTC. Its protein product is CASTSPGLYEQYF.

V gene TRBV7-3 combines with J gene TRBJ1-2, with a possible D match to TRBD1 (6 bases). Germline V CDR1 and CDR2: SGHTA, FQGTGA. V was pared by 1 base and J by 4 bases, with 16 bases between. The CDR3 runs 16 residues. The CDR3 bases are TGTGCCAGCAGCTTAATAGGTAGTGAAGGGGGCTATGGCTACACCTTC. Its translation is CASSLIGSEGGYGYTF.

This sequence joins TRBV5-1 and TRBJ2-1, with 12 nucleotides matching TRBD1. CDR3 length: 14 residues. Germline trimming cut 6 bases from V and 8 bases from J; bases unmatched to any gene: 6. Germline values: CDR1 SGHRS, CDR2 YFSETQ. CDR3 nucleotide sequence: TGCGCCAGCACACCGGGACAGGGGGCCTATGAGCAGTTCTTC. It codes for CASTPGQGAYEQFF. Full variable domain (outside the CDR3, taken from reference TRBV5-1 and TRBJ2-1): KAGVTQTPRYLIKTRGQQVTLSCSPISGHRSVSWYQQTPGQGLQFLFEYFSETQRNKGNFPGRFSGRQFSNSRSEMNVSTLELGDSALYLCASTPGQGAYEQFFGPGTRLTVL.

This rearrangement joins TRBV28 to TRBJ1-2, with 8 nucleotides matching TRBD1. The CDR3 has 15 residues. The V and J ends lost 4 bases and 3 bases, in that order; junction bases with no gene match: 7. Per germline, CDR1 MDHEN and CDR2 SYDVKM. CDR3 region: CASSSQGAGDYGYTF. As DNA, the CDR3 is TGTGCCAGCAGTTCCCAGGGGGCGGGGGACTATGGCTACACCTTC.

This clone was found once. The V call is TRBV25-1, the J call TRBJ1-3, with D unclear. Germline assignment: CDR1 MGHDK and CDR2 SYGVNS. The CDR3 covers 13 residues. With 6 bases removed from V and 8 bases from J, the gap between germline ends came to 14 bases. CDR3 nucleotides: TGTGCCAGCAGGGTACCGACCTCGGACACCATATATTTT. Its translation is CASRVPTSDTIYF.

The chain is built from TRBV9 and TRBJ2-7; D unresolved. This CDR3 has 14 amino acids. The germline CDR1 and CDR2 sequences are SGDLS and YYNGEE. V was trimmed by 1 base and J by 5 bases, leaving 13 bases between them. The CDR3 DNA follows: TGTGCCAGCAGCGTACTGGCCGACTCTAACGAGCAGTACTTC. It is translated as CASSVLADSNEQYF. Together with reference TRBV9 and TRBJ2-7, the CDR3 gives the full variable domain: DSGVTQTPKHLITATGQRVTLRCSPRSGDLSVYWYQQSLDQGLQFLIQYYNGEERAKGNILERFSAQQFPDLHSELNLSSLELGDSALYFCASSVLADSNEQYFGPGTRLTVT.

The chain carries TRBV28 and TRBJ1-4; D unresolved. CDR3 size: 15 residues. Looked up from germline, CDR1 is MDHEN and CDR2 is SYDVKM. Trimming took off 3 bases at V and 7 bases at J, with 15 bases between the two ends. As DNA, the CDR3 is TGTGCCAGCAGTTTTCGAGGGAGGACGGGTGAAAAACTGTTTTTT. This sequence encodes CASSFRGRTGEKLFF. Filled out from reference TRBV28 and TRBJ1-4, the complete variable domain reads DVKVTQSSRYLVKRTGEKVFLECVQDMDHENMFWYRQDPGLGLRLIYFSYDVKMKEKGDIPEGYSVSREKKERFSLILESASTNQTSMYLCASSFRGRTGEKLFFGSGTQLSVL.

The V call is TRBV4-2, the J call TRBJ1-5; the D gene is possibly TRBD1 (6 bases). The length of the CDR3 is 15 residues. V was pared by 0 bases and J by 3 bases, with 9 bases between. The germline V gene encodes CDR1 LGHNA and CDR2 YNFKEQ. DNA of the CDR3: TGTGCCAGCAGCCAAGATCACAGGGTCAATCAGCCCCAGCATTTT. Translated: CASSQDHRVNQPQHF.

The gene calls are TRBV6-5 and TRBJ2-7; D is possibly TRBD1 (6 bases). V was shortened by 6 bases and J by 2 bases, with 17 bases between the two germline ends. Germline loops: CDR1 MNHEY, CDR2 SVGAGI. CDR3 length equals 15 residues. The CDR3 reads CASSPQGTGTYEQYF. The CDR3 region has the DNA TGTGCCAGCAGCCCCCAGGGGACCGGAACCTACGAGCAGTACTTC.

The genes are TRBV6-5 and TRBJ2-4, with 11 positions matching TRBD1. V was clipped by 4 bases and J by 0 bases; unmatched bases: 2. This CDR3 has 16 residues. Germline loops: CDR1 MNHEY, CDR2 SVGAGI. The CDR3 here is CASSWDRGLAKNIQYF. The CDR3 coding sequence is TGTGCCAGCAGTTGGGACAGGGGGTTAGCCAAAAACATTCAGTACTTC.

J is TRBJ2-1 and V is TRBV7-2; TRBD2 agrees at 8 bases. Trimming took 5 bases from V and 7 from J; bases not matched to a gene: 10. The CDR3 covers 15 residues. Germline V lookup: CDR1 SGHTA, CDR2 FQGNSA. CDR3 sequence: CASSLRLSGENEQFF. The CDR3 bases are TGTGCCAGCAGCCTACGGCTTAGCGGGGAAAATGAGCAGTTCTTC.

V usage is TRBV7-2 and J usage is TRBJ2-3; D possibly corresponds to TRBD2 (6 bases). V shed 3 bases and J shed 4 bases, with 17 bases lying between them. Germline V gene sequence: CDR1 SGHTA, CDR2 FQGNSA. The CDR3 spans 16 residues. This CDR3 is CASSFTRDPGADTQYF. The CDR3 bases are TGTGCCAGCAGCTTCACGCGGGACCCCGGGGCAGATACGCAGTATTTT.

Of note for this clone: The same CDR3 is also encoded by other DNA sequences in this sample. This chain joins TRBV2 and TRBJ2-7; D is uncertain. Trimming left V 3 bases short and J 2 bases short, with 5 bases between. This CDR3 has 12 amino acids. Germline assignment: CDR1 SNHLY and CDR2 FYNNEI. This CDR3 is CASSERTYEQYF. The CDR3 region has the DNA TGTGCCAGCAGTGAGCGTACCTACGAGCAGTACTTC.

The chain recombines TRBV5-1 with TRBJ2-1; D is unclear. Germline-derived CDR1 and CDR2 are SGHRS and YFSETQ. This CDR3 is 14 amino acids long. The V end lost 5 bases, the J end lost 0 bases, and 9 bases lay between the germline ends. CDR3 loop: CASRLLPSYNEQFF. CDR3 bases: TGCGCCAGCAGACTCTTACCCTCCTACAATGAGCAGTTCTTC.

This chain links TRBV5-4 with TRBJ2-1, with 11 bases lining up with TRBD2. Trimming cost V 4 bases and J 6 bases; bases outside gene matches: 6. Germline loops: CDR1 SGHNT, CDR2 YYREEE (reference sequence). This CDR3 comprises 15 residues. CDR3: CASSLRLAGFNEQFF. The CDR3 DNA sequence: TGTGCCAGCAGCCTGAGACTAGCGGGATTCAATGAGCAGTTCTTC.

The chain joins TRBV5-1 to TRBJ2-2, with 8 positions matching TRBD1. Per germline, CDR1 SGHRS and CDR2 YFSETQ. CDR3 size: 17 residues. After removal of 4 bases from V and 8 bases from J, the junction contained 16 bases not matched to a gene. The CDR3 sequence: CASSAPRGTGLVGELFF. Here the CDR3 DNA reads TGCGCCAGCAGCGCACCCAGGGGGACAGGCCTTGTTGGGGAGCTGTTTTTT.

The gene calls are TRBV7-9 and TRBJ2-7; 8 bases match TRBD1. This CDR3 spans 13 amino acids. J gave up 3 bases and V 5 bases, and 3 bases lay outside the gene matches. Germline assignment: CDR1 SEHNR and CDR2 FQNEAQ (reference sequence). The CDR3 DNA sequence: TGTGCCAGCAGCCCCACAGGGGGCTACGAGCAGTACTTC. Its translation is CASSPTGGYEQYF.

Only a few counts were recorded for this clone. The V gene is TRBV30, the J gene TRBJ1-2; tentative D call: TRBD1 (6 bases). V was trimmed by 3 bases and J by 7 bases, leaving 15 bases between them. The CDR3 has 13 residues. Germline CDR1 GTSNPN, CDR2 SVGIG (reference sequence). The CDR3 DNA reads TGTGCCTGGAGGCCAGGGGTGGTCGGTGGCTACACCTTC. This encodes CAWRPGVVGGYTF.